Listed below are T cell receptor beta chains from one sample, sequenced in a study of blood T cell repertoires in COVID-19. TCRdb's copy holds only in-frame clones and misses some; the assay was immunoSEQ multiplex PCR. In the table there are around 250,000 clones, around 80% of which are singletons. Sequencing was performed on peripheral blood. The receptors originated from a man older than 75 with acute or convalescent COVID-19. The CDR3 runs from the conserved cysteine through the conserved F or W. Fields, in order: clone size, CDR3 length, D gene, J gene, V gene, CDR3 protein, CDR3 DNA. The D gene is left open where the match is weak. Expanded clones get a size class; other rows say once, few or many, or leave the size out.

abundance: .
len: 14
d_gene: .
j_gene: TRBJ1-5
v_gene: TRBV5-5
CDR3aa: CASSLAGLEGPQHF
CDR3nt: TGTGCCAGCAGCTTGGCCGGGTTAGAGGGACCCCAGCATTTT

abundance: .
len: 12
d_gene: TRBD1
j_gene: TRBJ2-3
v_gene: TRBV11-2
CDR3aa: CASSPNRGTQYF
CDR3nt: TGTGCCAGCAGCCCCAACAGGGGAACGCAGTATTTT

abundance: .
len: 12
d_gene: .
j_gene: TRBJ1-1
v_gene: TRBV11-2
CDR3aa: CASSSGGTEAFF
CDR3nt: TGTGCCAGCAGCTCGGGAGGAACTGAAGCTTTCTTT

abundance: .
len: 15
d_gene: .
j_gene: TRBJ1-3
v_gene: TRBV3-1/TRBV3-2
CDR3aa: CASSLRGGPGNTIYF
CDR3nt: TGTGCCAGCAGCCTCCGGGGGGGGCCTGGAAACACCATATATTTT

abundance: .
len: 12
d_gene: .
j_gene: TRBJ1-5
v_gene: TRBV19
CDR3aa: CASSILSQPQHF
CDR3nt: TGTGCCAGTAGTATCTTGAGCCAGCCCCAGCATTTT

abundance: .
len: 13
d_gene: .
j_gene: TRBJ1-1
v_gene: TRBV19
CDR3aa: CASSTQVNTEAFF
CDR3nt: TGTGCCAGTAGCACCCAGGTGAACACTGAAGCTTTCTTT

abundance: few
len: 15
d_gene: TRBD1
j_gene: TRBJ1-1
v_gene: TRBV14
CDR3aa: CASSQTGLAYTEAFF
CDR3nt: TGTGCCAGCAGCCAGACAGGGCTGGCGTACACTGAAGCTTTCTTT

abundance: .
len: 12
d_gene: TRBD1
j_gene: TRBJ1-2
v_gene: TRBV27
CDR3aa: CASGQGVGGYTF
CDR3nt: TGTGCCAGCGGACAGGGCGTGGGAGGCTACACCTTC

abundance: .
len: 15
d_gene: TRBD2
j_gene: TRBJ2-7
v_gene: TRBV7-6
CDR3aa: CASSLSSGMSLEQYF
CDR3nt: TGTGCCAGCAGCTTATCGAGCGGGATGTCCCTCGAGCAGTACTTC

abundance: .
len: 15
d_gene: .
j_gene: TRBJ1-2
v_gene: TRBV6-5
CDR3aa: CASTLGGLANYGYTF
CDR3nt: TGTGCCAGCACCTTGGGGGGGCTCGCTAACTATGGCTACACCTTC

abundance: .
len: 15
d_gene: TRBD2
j_gene: TRBJ2-5
v_gene: TRBV5-4
CDR3aa: CASSLEGTRQETQYF
CDR3nt: TGTGCCAGCAGCTTGGAAGGGACTAGACAAGAGACCCAGTACTTC

abundance: few
len: 14
d_gene: .
j_gene: TRBJ1-5
v_gene: TRBV5-1
CDR3aa: CASSLAGGSQPQHF
CDR3nt: TGCGCCAGCAGCTTGGCGGGAGGGTCGCAGCCCCAGCATTTT

abundance: .
len: 12
d_gene: TRBD1
j_gene: TRBJ1-2
v_gene: TRBV5-6
CDR3aa: CASSSTGYGYTF
CDR3nt: TGTGCCAGCAGCTCGACAGGGTATGGCTACACCTTC

abundance: .
len: 15
d_gene: TRBD1
j_gene: TRBJ2-7
v_gene: TRBV27
CDR3aa: CASSLSRTGGDEQYF
CDR3nt: TGTGCCAGCAGTTTATCCCGGACAGGGGGCGACGAGCAGTACTTC

abundance: .
len: 14
d_gene: .
j_gene: TRBJ2-7
v_gene: TRBV6-5
CDR3aa: CASSLRDSSYEQYF
CDR3nt: TGTGCCAGCAGTCTCCGGGACTCATCCTACGAGCAGTACTTC

abundance: .
len: 16
d_gene: .
j_gene: TRBJ2-1
v_gene: TRBV5-6
CDR3aa: CASSFTPRRDHNEQFF
CDR3nt: TGTGCCAGCAGCTTTACACCCAGGAGGGACCACAATGAGCAGTTCTTC

abundance: few
len: 14
d_gene: .
j_gene: TRBJ2-7
v_gene: TRBV3-1/TRBV3-2
CDR3aa: CASSQGASSYEQYF
CDR3nt: TGTGCCAGCAGCCAAGGGGCGAGCTCCTACGAGCAGTACTTC

abundance: .
len: 14
d_gene: TRBD1
j_gene: TRBJ1-4
v_gene: TRBV6-5
CDR3aa: CASTSDRGGEKLFF
CDR3nt: TGTGCCAGCACCTCCGACAGGGGAGGGGAAAAACTGTTTTTT

abundance: .
len: 13
d_gene: TRBD1
j_gene: TRBJ1-2
v_gene: TRBV6-5
CDR3aa: CASRAGTAYGYTF
CDR3nt: TGTGCCAGCAGAGCCGGGACAGCGTATGGCTACACCTTC

abundance: .
len: 16
d_gene: .
j_gene: TRBJ1-3
v_gene: TRBV5-1
CDR3aa: CASRKEGPSSGNTIYF
CDR3nt: TGCGCCAGCAGGAAGGAGGGGCCCTCCTCTGGAAACACCATATATTTT

abundance: once
len: 13
d_gene: TRBD1
j_gene: TRBJ1-6
v_gene: TRBV30
CDR3aa: CAWDDRGSSPLHF
CDR3nt: TGTGCCTGGGACGACAGGGGGTCTTCACCCCTCCACTTT

abundance: .
len: 16
d_gene: .
j_gene: TRBJ1-1
v_gene: TRBV19
CDR3aa: CASSEPGARPNTEAFF
CDR3nt: TGTGCCAGTAGTGAACCTGGGGCACGGCCGAACACTGAAGCTTTCTTT

abundance: .
len: 15
d_gene: TRBD1
j_gene: TRBJ1-2
v_gene: TRBV2
CDR3aa: CASSEGGQGYYGYTF
CDR3nt: TGTGCCAGCAGTGAAGGAGGACAGGGTTACTATGGCTACACCTTC

abundance: once
len: 14
d_gene: .
j_gene: TRBJ2-1
v_gene: TRBV5-1
CDR3aa: CASSLGTLYNEQFF
CDR3nt: TGCGCCAGCAGCTTGGGGACACTATACAATGAGCAGTTCTTC

abundance: .
len: 12
d_gene: TRBD2
j_gene: TRBJ2-7
v_gene: TRBV30
CDR3aa: CAWTSGTYEQYF
CDR3nt: TGTGCCTGGACGAGCGGGACCTACGAGCAGTACTTC

abundance: .
len: 14
d_gene: .
j_gene: TRBJ2-1
v_gene: TRBV7-3
CDR3aa: CASSLMPGYNEQFF
CDR3nt: TGTGCCAGCAGCTTAATGCCAGGATACAATGAGCAGTTCTTC

abundance: once
len: 17
d_gene: .
j_gene: TRBJ1-5
v_gene: TRBV2
CDR3aa: CASSGVQLLPGNQPQHF
CDR3nt: TGTGCCAGCAGTGGTGTACAGTTACTCCCTGGGAATCAGCCCCAGCATTTT

abundance: .
len: 16
d_gene: TRBD2
j_gene: TRBJ2-1
v_gene: TRBV3-1/TRBV3-2
CDR3aa: CASSPIAGGNYNEQFF
CDR3nt: TGTGCCAGCAGCCCCATAGCGGGGGGTAACTACAATGAGCAGTTCTTC

abundance: .
len: 13
d_gene: TRBD1
j_gene: TRBJ1-1
v_gene: TRBV18
CDR3aa: CASSTGDGTEAFF
CDR3nt: TGTGCCAGCTCAACAGGGGACGGCACTGAAGCTTTCTTT

abundance: .
len: 13
d_gene: TRBD2
j_gene: TRBJ2-7
v_gene: TRBV7-2
CDR3aa: CASSSSGSYEQYF
CDR3nt: TGTGCCAGCAGCTCGAGCGGGAGTTACGAGCAGTACTTC

abundance: .
len: 16
d_gene: .
j_gene: TRBJ2-5
v_gene: TRBV5-1
CDR3aa: CASSLTQGPSGETQYF
CDR3nt: TGCGCCAGCAGCTTGACCCAGGGACCCAGCGGGGAGACCCAGTACTTC

abundance: once
len: 13
d_gene: .
j_gene: TRBJ2-1
v_gene: TRBV6-5
CDR3aa: CASRESLYNEQFF
CDR3nt: TGTGCCAGCCGGGAGTCCCTCTACAATGAGCAGTTCTTC

abundance: .
len: 12
d_gene: TRBD2
j_gene: TRBJ2-5
v_gene: TRBV30
CDR3aa: CAWSRGGETQYF
CDR3nt: TGTGCCTGGAGTAGGGGAGGGGAGACCCAGTACTTC

abundance: .
len: 13
d_gene: .
j_gene: TRBJ1-5
v_gene: TRBV6-2/TRBV6-3
CDR3aa: CASSRGGLEPQHF
CDR3nt: TGTGCCAGCAGTAGGGGAGGGTTGGAGCCCCAGCATTTT

abundance: .
len: 13
d_gene: TRBD1
j_gene: TRBJ2-7
v_gene: TRBV19
CDR3aa: CASSTDRGQEQYF
CDR3nt: TGTGCCAGTAGTACGGACAGGGGGCAAGAGCAGTACTTC

abundance: once
len: 16
d_gene: TRBD2
j_gene: TRBJ2-5
v_gene: TRBV7-2
CDR3aa: CASSFGSSGGARTQYF
CDR3nt: TGTGCCAGCAGCTTCGGGTCTAGCGGGGGGGCGCGGACCCAGTACTTC

abundance: .
len: 15
d_gene: .
j_gene: TRBJ1-1
v_gene: TRBV3-1/TRBV3-2
CDR3aa: CASSQVFYGNTEAFF
CDR3nt: TGTGCCAGCAGCCAAGTCTTTTACGGGAACACTGAAGCTTTCTTT

abundance: .
len: 14
d_gene: .
j_gene: TRBJ2-7
v_gene: TRBV19
CDR3aa: CASSITGTSYEQYF
CDR3nt: TGTGCCAGTAGTATAACCGGGACTTCGTACGAGCAGTACTTC

abundance: .
len: 16
d_gene: TRBD2
j_gene: TRBJ2-5
v_gene: TRBV3-1/TRBV3-2
CDR3aa: CASSQGVAGGAETQYF
CDR3nt: TGTGCCAGCAGCCAAGGGGTAGCGGGAGGGGCAGAGACCCAGTACTTC

abundance: .
len: 15
d_gene: .
j_gene: TRBJ1-2
v_gene: TRBV7-8
CDR3aa: CASSLIPEAYYGYTF
CDR3nt: TGTGCCAGCAGCTTAATCCCAGAGGCCTACTATGGCTACACCTTC

abundance: .
len: 19
d_gene: TRBD2
j_gene: TRBJ2-3
v_gene: TRBV5-4
CDR3aa: CASRAGLAGGIHSTDTQYF
CDR3nt: TGTGCCAGCAGAGCAGGCCTAGCGGGGGGAATCCATAGCACAGATACGCAGTATTTT

abundance: .
len: 14
d_gene: .
j_gene: TRBJ2-2
v_gene: TRBV9
CDR3aa: CASSVGAPTGELFF
CDR3nt: TGTGCCAGCAGCGTAGGGGCCCCTACCGGGGAGCTGTTTTTT

abundance: once
len: 12
d_gene: .
j_gene: TRBJ1-1
v_gene: TRBV5-1
CDR3aa: CASSFGTGEAFF
CDR3nt: TGCGCCAGCAGTTTCGGGACTGGTGAAGCTTTCTTT

abundance: few
len: 14
d_gene: TRBD1
j_gene: TRBJ1-6
v_gene: TRBV7-8
CDR3aa: CASSLDRGNSPLHF
CDR3nt: TGTGCCAGCAGCTTGGACAGGGGTAATTCACCCCTCCACTTT

abundance: .
len: 14
d_gene: .
j_gene: TRBJ2-1
v_gene: TRBV28
CDR3aa: CASSLSGTNNEQFF
CDR3nt: TGTGCCAGCAGTTTAAGCGGGACAAACAATGAGCAGTTCTTC

abundance: .
len: 14
d_gene: TRBD2
j_gene: TRBJ2-1
v_gene: TRBV11-2
CDR3aa: CASSPSGGGIPPFF
CDR3nt: TGTGCCAGCAGCCCTAGTGGGGGGGGAATCCCGCCGTTCTTC

abundance: .
len: 12
d_gene: .
j_gene: TRBJ2-3
v_gene: TRBV5-1
CDR3aa: CASSSYTDTQYF
CDR3nt: TGCGCCAGCAGCTCCTACACAGATACGCAGTATTTT

abundance: once
len: 15
d_gene: .
j_gene: TRBJ2-1
v_gene: TRBV2
CDR3aa: CASTRGLQPNNEQFF
CDR3nt: TGTGCCAGCACCCGGGGTCTCCAACCTAACAATGAGCAGTTCTTC

abundance: many
len: 15
d_gene: .
j_gene: TRBJ1-1
v_gene: TRBV19
CDR3aa: CASTDQGQMNTEAFF
CDR3nt: TGTGCCAGTACCGACCAAGGACAGATGAACACTGAAGCTTTCTTT

abundance: .
len: 17
d_gene: TRBD2
j_gene: TRBJ2-2
v_gene: TRBV24-1
CDR3aa: CATSPAGSGTNTGELFF
CDR3nt: TGTGCCACCAGTCCGGCGGGTAGCGGGACTAACACCGGGGAGCTGTTTTTT